The 12 T cell receptor beta chains presented below share a single source sample, sequenced in a study of T cell repertoires in cytomegalovirus infection. TCRdb independently ran MiXCR on the reads; one entry per CDR3 protein. Among around 450,000 distinct CDR3 sequences listed, around 32% were seen once. The sequenced sample was PBMCs. These receptors all come from a human donor in good health (CMV status not recorded). Some clones in this sample may be carry-over from other donors' samples.

The chain couples TRBV5-1 to TRBJ2-2; D might be TRBD1 (6 bases). CDR1 and CDR2 (germline): SGHRS, YFSETQ. Deletions cut 7 bases from V and 4 bases from J, with 11 bases between. The CDR3 totals 13 residues. The CDR3 loop reads CASDTTGTGELFF. CDR3 nucleotides: TGCGCCAGCGATACGACAGGCACCGGGGAGCTGTTTTTT.

The chain's CDR3 is CASSYGLAGGREQYF. The CDR3, as DNA: TGTGCCAGCAGTTACGGACTAGCGGGGGGCCGCGAGCAGTACTTC. The chain uses TRBV6-2 or TRBV6-3 and TRBJ2-7, with TRBD2 identical over 14 bases. The germline V gene has CDR1 MNHEY and CDR2 SVGEGT. The CDR3 runs to 15 residues. With V trimmed by 2 bases and J by 6 bases, 3 bases remained unmatched.

This clonotype was seen a few times. This chain connects TRBV4-1 to TRBJ2-2, with D perhaps TRBD1 or TRBD2 (6 bases each). CDR3 length equals 17 residues. V was pared by 0 bases and J by 6 bases, with 17 bases between. CDR1 is MGHRA, CDR2 YSYEKL, per germline. The CDR3 is CASSQDRRGLNAGELFF. The CDR3 coding sequence is TGCGCCAGCAGCCAAGATCGACGGGGGCTTAACGCCGGGGAGCTGTTTTTT.

On this clonotype itself: At one boundary the junction diverges from the germline segment, which might be a read error. The chain employs TRBV7-2 and TRBJ1-4, with unresolved D. The CDR3 runs 15 residues. CDR1 and CDR2 (germline): SGHTA, FQGNSA. CDR3 loop: CASSAYDRVEEKLFF. The DNA for the CDR3 is TGTGCCAGCAGCGCCTATGACCGCGTAGAGGAAAAACTATTTTTT.

In its sample, this clonotype was seen a few times. The chain is built from TRBV11-2 and TRBJ2-1, with D perhaps given as TRBD1 or TRBD2 (5 bases each). The germline gives CDR1 SGHAT, CDR2 FQNNGV. This CDR3 has 16 amino acids. V was clipped by 5 bases and J by 4 bases, with 18 bases between them. The CDR3 is CASSPTTRDGYNEQFF. CDR3 in DNA: TGTGCCAGCAGCCCGACTACCCGGGACGGATACAATGAGCAGTTCTTC. Based on the CDR3 plus reference TRBV11-2 and TRBJ2-1, the full variable domain is EAGVAQSPRYKIIEKRQSVAFWCNPISGHATLYWYQQILGQGPKLLIQFQNNGVVDDSQLPKDRFSAERLKGVDSTLKIQPAKLEDSAVYLCASSPTTRDGYNEQFFGPGTRLTVL.

The gene calls are TRBV4-2 and TRBJ2-1; D is possibly TRBD1 (5 bases). The CDR3 totals 19 residues. Trimming removed 0 bases at V and 0 bases at J, with 18 bases between. In germline, CDR1 is LGHNA, CDR2 YNFKEQ. The CDR3 bases are TGTGCCAGCAGCCAAGATTTCGCAGGGCTTCTTAGCTCCTACAATGAGCAGTTCTTC. Its translation is CASSQDFAGLLSSYNEQFF.

To note about this clonotype: This clone may be a read error of a much larger clone one base away. The rearrangement joins TRBV4-3 to TRBJ2-5; TRBD2 aligns across 8 bases. The CDR3 is 16 residues long. Germline values: CDR1 LGHNA, CDR2 YSLEER. The CDR3 loop reads CATRRGGPISGETQSF. CDR3 nucleotide sequence: TGCGCCACCCGGCGCGGGGGGCCGATATCAGGAGAGACCCAGTCCTTC.

The chain uses TRBV19 and TRBJ1-5; perhaps TRBD1 as D (6 bases). The CDR3 loop spans 14 amino acids. V lost 5 bases and J 4 bases, leaving 12 bases between the germline ends. The germline CDR1 and CDR2 sequences are LNHDA and SQIVND (reference sequence). CDR3 nucleotide sequence: TGTGCCAGTAGTTCCTGGACAGAAAATCAGCCCCAGCATTTT. Protein: CASSSWTENQPQHF.

This clonotype was observed a few times. In DNA form, the CDR3 reads TGTGCCAGTAGTATAGGCCCCAGGTCAGAGCAGTACTTC. Translated, it gives CASSIGPRSEQYF. This chain links TRBV19 with TRBJ2-7; unclear D gene. With 1 base removed from V and 7 bases from J, the gap between germline ends came to 11 bases. The CDR3 length is 13 residues. Germline-derived CDR1 and CDR2 are LNHDA and SQIVND (reference sequence).

This clonotype was detected only a few times. The CDR3 nucleotides read TGTGCCAGCTCCACTACAGGGATTTGGCCCCAGCATTTT. It specifies CASSTTGIWPQHF. This chain links TRBV18 with TRBJ1-5; possible D gene TRBD1, 6 bases. The ends were cut back, 6 bases at V and 9 bases at J, with 15 bases in the middle. Germline CDR1 and CDR2: KGHSH and LQKENI. The CDR3 consists of 13 residues.

This clonotype has a count of ten or more. The gene calls are TRBV7-6 and TRBJ2-7; D uncertain. The CDR3 loop spans 15 amino acids. The germline CDR1 and CDR2 sequences are SGHVS and FNYEAQ. V gave up 1 base and J gave up 2 bases, with 12 bases separating them. CDR3 in amino acids: CASSLVPENPYEQYF. The CDR3 DNA is TGTGCCAGCAGCTTAGTACCAGAGAATCCCTACGAGCAGTACTTC. Using reference TRBV7-6 and TRBJ2-7 for the parts outside the CDR3, the full variable domain is GAGVSQSPRYKVTKRGQDVALRCDPISGHVSLYWYRQALGQGPEFLTYFNYEAQQDKSGLPNDRFSAERPEGSISTLTIQRTEQRDSAMYRCASSLVPENPYEQYFGPGTRLTVT.

V usage is TRBV28 and J usage is TRBJ2-1; the D call may be TRBD1 or TRBD2 (7 bases each). Germline V gene lookup returns CDR1 MDHEN and CDR2 SYDVKM. The CDR3 is made up of 20 amino acids. The V gene lost 7 bases and the J gene lost 2 bases, with 30 bases spanning the gap. In nucleotides, the CDR3 is TGTGCCAGCACCATCTCGAGGGGGCTTGGCGGGGGTAAGGCCTACAATGAGCAGTTCTTC. Its protein product is CASTISRGLGGGKAYNEQFF.